The 22 T cell receptor beta chains in this list originate from one sample, sequenced in a study of shared clonotypes between healthy human individuals. Measured with immunoSEQ multiplex PCR; TCRdb has only the in-frame clones, and not every one. The table has roughly 2.6 million clones, over 85% seen once; the top ten hold over 0.12%. Sequencing was performed on naive CD4+ T cells sorted from blood. Subset defined: CD45RA+ positively selected. These TCRs come from a man aged 18 to 35 in good health.

This chain uses TRBV19 with TRBJ1-1; the D is unclear. The ends were cut back, 4 bases at V and 1 base at J, with 4 bases in the middle. The CDR3 length is 12 residues. The germline V gene encodes CDR1 LNHDA and CDR2 SQIVND (reference sequence). The CDR3 sequence is CASSRENTEAFF. DNA for the CDR3: TGTGCCAGTAGTAGAGAGAACACTGAAGCTTTCTTT.

This clone was observed a few times. This chain joins TRBV11-2 and TRBJ2-7; D may be TRBD1 (6 bases). The V end was cut by 7 bases, the J end by 9 bases, with 16 bases between. This CDR3 region has 12 residues. CDR1 SGHAT and CDR2 FQNNGV come from the germline V gene. This CDR3 is CASNSQGLAQYF. CDR3 DNA sequence: TGTGCCAGCAACTCCCAGGGGCTGGCGCAGTACTTC.

The chain carries TRBV18 and TRBJ1-4; 8 bases are shared with TRBD1. The V segment lost 0 bases and the J segment 7 bases; nucleotides outside the gene matches: 10. This CDR3 has 17 residues. Germline V gives CDR1 KGHSH, CDR2 LQKENI. DNA of the CDR3: TGTGCCAGCTCACCACCGCAACAGGGGGTTGAGGGTGAAAAACTGTTTTTT. Its protein is CASSPPQQGVEGEKLFF.

This clone has just one count. The identical CDR3 is also encoded by other nucleotide sequences in the sample. The CDR3 coding sequence is TGTGCCAGCAGCTCCAGGGTCAACACTGAAGCTTTCTTT. Protein sequence: CASSSRVNTEAFF. This chain links TRBV7-9 with TRBJ1-1, with a possible D match to TRBD1 (5 bases). Germline lookup yields CDR1 SEHNR and CDR2 FQNEAQ (reference sequence). There are 13 residues in the CDR3. Trimming left V 4 bases short and J 2 bases short, with 8 bases between.

The V call is TRBV9, the J call TRBJ2-2, with 8 nucleotides matching TRBD2. The CDR3 has 16 amino acids. Germline trimming cut 1 base from V and 6 bases from J; bases unmatched to any gene: 8. Germline lookup yields CDR1 SGDLS and CDR2 YYNGEE. The CDR3 reads CASSVHSGEVPGELFF. CDR3 nucleotides: TGTGCCAGCAGCGTACATAGCGGGGAGGTCCCCGGGGAGCTGTTTTTT.

V and J are TRBV7-8 and TRBJ2-5, with 10 bases identical to TRBD1. From germline, CDR1 is SGHVS and CDR2 FQNEAQ. The CDR3 totals 15 residues. The V and J ends lost 6 bases and 5 bases, in that order; junction bases with no gene match: 9. The CDR3 DNA reads as TGTGCCAGCAGTTTCGGGACAGGGGCCGGGGAGACCCAGTACTTC. The encoded protein is CASSFGTGAGETQYF.

V and J are TRBV27 and TRBJ1-4, with D perhaps matching TRBD1 (5 bases). This CDR3 contains 17 residues. V lost 5 bases and J lost 8, with 24 bases in between. The V gene's germline CDR1 is MNHEY and CDR2 SMNVEV (reference sequence). CDR3 DNA: TGTGCCAGCAGTACAGGCGGGTCAGGCCTACGGGGGGAAAAACTGTTTTTT. This gives the protein CASSTGGSGLRGEKLFF.

With regard to this clone: Other nucleotide sequences in the sample specify the same CDR3. The rearrangement uses TRBV7-9 and TRBJ1-5; 7 bases line up with TRBD1. Germline CDR1 and CDR2: SEHNR and FQNEAQ (reference sequence). The CDR3 is 13 residues long. The trim removed 5 bases at V and 4 bases at J, leaving 2 bases unmatched. CDR3 in amino acids: CASSPGGNQPQHF. CDR3 sequence (DNA): TGTGCCAGCAGCCCAGGGGGGAATCAGCCCCAGCATTTT.

The chain joins TRBV2 to TRBJ1-3; weak D call: TRBD1 (5 bases). There are 15 residues in the CDR3. With 6 bases removed from V and 4 bases from J, the gap between germline ends came to 16 bases. CDR1 is SNHLY and CDR2 is FYNNEI in the germline V gene. In nucleotides, the CDR3 is TGTGCCAGCAGCGTCGGTGTGGGGGTAGGAAACACCATATATTTT. It encodes CASSVGVGVGNTIYF. The full variable domain, rest sourced from reference TRBV2 and TRBJ1-3, is EPEVTQTPSHQVTQMGQEVILRCVPISNHLYFYWYRQILGQKVEFLVSFYNNEISEKSEIFDDQFSVERPDGSNFTLKIRSTKLEDSAMYFCASSVGVGVGNTIYFGEGSWLTVV.

The gene calls are TRBV30 and TRBJ1-2; unclear D gene. Germline CDR1 reads GTSNPN; CDR2 reads SVGIG (reference sequence). The V gene lost 5 bases and the J gene lost 3 bases, with 16 bases spanning the gap. The length of the CDR3 is 14 residues. The CDR3 DNA reads TGTGCCTGGGGTTCGGGAACCAGCGACTATGGCTACACCTTC. Amino acid sequence: CAWGSGTSDYGYTF.

The V gene is TRBV2, the J gene TRBJ2-5; D possibly corresponds to TRBD2 (6 bases). The V gene's germline CDR1 is SNHLY and CDR2 FYNNEI. Trimming took 6 bases from V and 5 from J, leaving 19 bases between them. The CDR3 is 15 residues long. The CDR3 is CASSKLLAAGETQYF. For the CDR3, the DNA is TGTGCCAGCAGCAAATTACTAGCAGCTGGGGAGACCCAGTACTTC.

The rearrangement joins TRBV6-6 to TRBJ2-2; maybe TRBD1 (5 bases). The germline V gene encodes CDR1 MNHNY and CDR2 SVGAGI (reference sequence). V was trimmed by 6 bases and J by 3 bases, leaving 14 bases between them. The CDR3 spans 15 residues. CDR3 nucleotides: TGTGCCAGCAGGGTCAGGGCTGCCGACACCGGGGAGCTGTTTTTT. This sequence encodes CASRVRAADTGELFF.

The chain joins TRBV5-6 to TRBJ2-1; possibly TRBD2 for D (6 bases). Germline CDR1 SGHDT, CDR2 YYEEEE. V lost 3 bases, J lost 3 bases, and 13 bases lay in between. CDR3 length: 15 residues. DNA for the CDR3: TGTGCCAGCAGCTGGTGGGGGGAACTCTACAATGAGCAGTTCTTC. Its translation: CASSWWGELYNEQFF.

The chain is built from TRBV4-1 and TRBJ1-2; TRBD1 is a possible D gene (5 bases). V was pared by 1 base and J by 7 bases, with 13 bases between. The CDR3 contains 14 residues. The germline V gene has CDR1 MGHRA and CDR2 YSYEKL. The CDR3 DNA is TGCGCCAGCAGCCAAGTGTCTGCAGGGTCTGGCTACACCTTC. It specifies CASSQVSAGSGYTF.

Worth noting for this clone: The same CDR3 arises from other DNA sequences in this sample as well. The chain joins TRBV7-2 to TRBJ2-3; D is unclear. CDR1 and CDR2 from the germline V gene are SGHTA and FQGNSA. V shed 6 bases and J shed 2 bases, with 12 bases lying between them. The CDR3 is made up of 14 amino acids. CDR3 protein: CASSLLGPTDTQYF. CDR3 nucleotides: TGTGCCAGCAGTCTCCTCGGTCCCACAGATACGCAGTATTTT.

This clone was observed once. The CDR3 protein is CASNLRDRDGYTF. The CDR3 DNA reads TGTGCCAGCAATCTCCGGGACAGGGATGGCTACACCTTC. V gene TRBV28 combines with J gene TRBJ1-2, with TRBD1 matching 9 bases. Germline trimming cut 7 bases from V and 6 bases from J; bases unmatched to any gene: 6. The germline CDR1 and CDR2 sequences are MDHEN and SYDVKM. CDR3 length equals 13 residues.

About this clone: Other DNA sequences in this specimen translate into the identical CDR3. The chain employs TRBV7-8 and TRBJ2-3, with 7 bases that match TRBD1. Germline CDR1 and CDR2: SGHVS and FQNEAQ. The CDR3 runs to 13 residues. V gave up 5 bases and J gave up 4 bases; unmatched junction bases: 3. CDR3 in amino acids: CASSLGGADTQYF. DNA for the CDR3: TGTGCCAGCAGCCTAGGGGGCGCAGATACGCAGTATTTT. Using reference TRBV7-8 and TRBJ2-3 for the parts outside the CDR3, the full variable domain is GAGVSQSPRYKVAKRGQDVALRCDPISGHVSLFWYQQALGQGPEFLTYFQNEAQLDKSGLPSDRFFAERPEGSVSTLKIQRTQQEDSAVYLCASSLGGADTQYFGPGTRLTVL.

This clone was picked up one time. The gene calls are TRBV6-1 and TRBJ1-3; D gene uncertain. Trimming took off 6 bases at V and 0 bases at J, with 12 bases between the two ends. Germline CDR1 MNHNS, CDR2 SASEGT. The CDR3 extends over 15 amino acids. Here the CDR3 DNA reads TGTGCCAGCAGCCCGGGGAGGGTCTCTGGAAACACCATATATTTT. Protein product: CASSPGRVSGNTIYF.

The chain has TRBV30 and TRBJ1-6, with 7 bases that match TRBD1. The CDR3 has 12 amino acids. Trimming took 7 bases from V and 9 from J; bases not matched to a gene: 6. Germline V gives CDR1 GTSNPN, CDR2 SVGIG (reference sequence). The CDR3 sequence: CASDRSSSPLHF. CDR3 nucleotides: TGTGCCTCGGACAGGAGTTCTTCACCCCTCCACTTT.

This chain connects TRBV6-6 to TRBJ1-1; D uncertain. The V end lost 6 bases, the J end lost 1 base, and 9 bases lay between the germline ends. Germline loops: CDR1 MNHNY, CDR2 SVGAGI (reference sequence). The CDR3 is 13 residues long. The chain's CDR3 is CASRQTGNTEAFF. CDR3 coding DNA: TGTGCCAGCAGGCAGACGGGGAACACTGAAGCTTTCTTT.

The CDR3 spells CASSADISSGNTIYF. CDR3 sequence (DNA): TGTGCCAGCAGTGCGGACATCAGCTCTGGAAACACCATATATTTT. J is TRBJ1-3 and V is TRBV6-1; weak D call: TRBD1 (5 bases). V was pared by 4 bases and J by 0 bases, with 10 bases between. The CDR3 covers 15 residues. The V gene's germline CDR1 is MNHNS and CDR2 SASEGT.

V is TRBV7-8 and J is TRBJ2-3; 12 nucleotides line up with TRBD2. CDR1 and CDR2 (germline): SGHVS, FQNEAQ. The CDR3 is 16 amino acids. The V gene end was trimmed by 5 bases and the J gene end by 5 bases; junction bases not matched to a gene: 8. The CDR3 DNA is TGTGCCAGCAGCACTCCGGGACTAGCGGGCCGAGATACGCAGTATTTT. Translating gives CASSTPGLAGRDTQYF.